This is a list of T cell receptor beta chains from one sample in a study of Graves' ophthalmopathy and Graves' hyperthyroidism. Using its own MiXCR run on the multiplex PCR reads, TCRdb lists one record per CDR3 protein. The table shows about 400,000 distinct CDR3 sequences, with around 16% occurring only once. Sequencing was performed on peripheral blood. These receptors originate from a woman under 30 with Graves' ophthalmopathy. Each CDR3 is given with its conserved first and last residue.

v_gene,CDR3aa
TRBV30,CAWSSGTQYF
TRBV12-3/TRBV12-4,CASATHSALNTEAFF
TRBV11-2,CASSLGLGPPEAFF
TRBV19,CASSIQVGAQETQYF
TRBV7-9,CASSSWTVMNTEAFF
TRBV6-5,CASSPWTGDSNQPQHF
TRBV20-1,CSARVPGGGDRGYEQYF
TRBV20-1,CSARRPGTYGYTF
TRBV2,CASSDRPPLGYEQYF
TRBV12-3/TRBV12-4,CASSLAGQPEAFF
TRBV12-3/TRBV12-4,CASSLAGLSFTYEQYF
TRBV6-2/TRBV6-3,CASSVGQGTQPQHF
TRBV6-5,CASSYSTGADRFRGYTF
TRBV28,CASSYTDTEAFF
TRBV6-2/TRBV6-3,CASSFRQGPTMNTEAFF
TRBV15,CATSKKQGNTEAFF
TRBV11-2,CASSLVTGVPYTEAFF
TRBV7-2,CASSLGSGLQETQYF
TRBV5-1,CASSPDGAYEQYF
TRBV15,CATSEGLVNTEAFF
TRBV6-1,CASSLPTGGSCEQYF
TRBV6-4,CASQDRFLAGSRAGELFF
TRBV10-3,CAISESRTGVEETQYF
TRBV6-1,CASKGWGGNQPQHF
TRBV6-2/TRBV6-3,CASNLAGAYEQYF
TRBV6-5,CASSSPSQETQYF
TRBV6-1,CASSELSRGKGETQYF
TRBV19,CASSQKGTTGGNTEAFF
TRBV6-5,CASSYSGDLYTGELFF
TRBV4-3,CASSQVYPELGVAYEQYF
TRBV12-3/TRBV12-4,CASSAGLAGVGGELFF
TRBV7-3,CASSLNGVDGYTF
TRBV12-3/TRBV12-4,CASSPDGPQHF
TRBV27,CASSLGPRGTGGLMDGYTF
TRBV7-2,CASSSTSVYEQYF
TRBV11-2,CASSLEGLTSGNTIYF
TRBV12-5,CASGLVLKDRVHGYTF
TRBV15,CATSGTQGYGYTF
TRBV6-5,CASSPYPTASYEQYF
TRBV20-1,CSARPLTGGTEAFF
TRBV12-3/TRBV12-4,CASGWGYEQYF
TRBV6-5,CASSYSYEGPELFF
TRBV5-1,CASSLNRGNTEAFF
TRBV6-1,CASSGTGGAAGYTF
TRBV12-3/TRBV12-4,CASSFGAEGGEQYF
TRBV18,CASSPRAQDNSPLHF
TRBV5-1,CASSLGGGSYTEAFF
TRBV28,CASSLPGDTEAFF
TRBV4-1,CASSQVTRGNTIYF
TRBV18,CASSPHRAPYEQYF
TRBV4-2,CASSQVEGPVSTEAFF
TRBV6-2/TRBV6-3,CASSYFSNTEAFF
TRBV20-1,CSSRRLAGGAETQYF
TRBV20-1,CSASMTSGSQETQYF
TRBV11-2,CASSLTKASGSGAEAFF
TRBV28,CASSLYRENQPQHF
TRBV28,CASSLLGFVTGELFF
TRBV5-1,CASTAGRDNSPLHF
TRBV11-2,CASSGMGLAAYNEQFF